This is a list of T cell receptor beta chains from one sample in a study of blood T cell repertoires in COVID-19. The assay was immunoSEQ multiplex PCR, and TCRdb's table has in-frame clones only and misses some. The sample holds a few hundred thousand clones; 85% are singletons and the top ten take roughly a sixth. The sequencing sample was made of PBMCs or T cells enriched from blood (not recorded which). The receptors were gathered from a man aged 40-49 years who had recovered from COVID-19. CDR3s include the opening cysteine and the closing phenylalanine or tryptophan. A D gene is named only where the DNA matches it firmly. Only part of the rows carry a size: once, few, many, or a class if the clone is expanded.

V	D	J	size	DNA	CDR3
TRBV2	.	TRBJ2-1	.	TGTGCCAGCGGAGCCCTTAATGAGCAGTTCTTC	CASGALNEQFF
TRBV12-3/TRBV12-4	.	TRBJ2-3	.	TGTGCCAGCAGTTCAGGTCGTAGGGATACGCAGTATTTT	CASSSGRRDTQYF
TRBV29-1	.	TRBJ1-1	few	TGCAGCGTTGGCCGCCCCGGGGAAGCTTTCTTT	CSVGRPGEAFF
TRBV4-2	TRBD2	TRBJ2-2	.	TGTGCCAGCAGCCAGCCTAGCGGGAGCAACACCGGGGAGCTGTTTTTT	CASSQPSGSNTGELFF
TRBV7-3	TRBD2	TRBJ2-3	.	TGTGCCAGCAGCGGCGCCGCTAGGGGCGGGGGAGATACGCAGTATTTT	CASSGAARGGGDTQYF
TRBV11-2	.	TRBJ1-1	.	TGTGCCAGCACCTTGAACACTGAAGCTTTCTTT	CASTLNTEAFF
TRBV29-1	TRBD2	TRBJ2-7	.	TGCAGCGTTGAAGAGGACCCTACTAGCGGGGACAAATACGAGCAGTACTTC	CSVEEDPTSGDKYEQYF
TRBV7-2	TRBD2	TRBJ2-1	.	TGTGCCAGCAGCTACTCATCGGGAGGTCACAATGAGCAGTTCTTC	CASSYSSGGHNEQFF
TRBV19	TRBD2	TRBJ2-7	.	TGTGCCAGTAGTAAAGAAACAGGACTAGCGGACTCCTACGAGCAGTACTTC	CASSKETGLADSYEQYF
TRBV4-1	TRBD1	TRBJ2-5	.	TGCGCCAGCAGCCAAAGACAGGGTCTGGAGACCCAGTACTTC	CASSQRQGLETQYF
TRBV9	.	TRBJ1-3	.	TGTGCCAGCAGCGTAGAGTCAGGGGACACCATATATTTT	CASSVESGDTIYF
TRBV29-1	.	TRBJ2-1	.	TGCAGCGTTGATAGGGGTTTGAGATCAAACAATGAGCAGTTCTTC	CSVDRGLRSNNEQFF
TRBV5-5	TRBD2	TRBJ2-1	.	TGTGCCAGCAGCTTGGGACTAGCGGGAAATGAGCAGTTCTTC	CASSLGLAGNEQFF
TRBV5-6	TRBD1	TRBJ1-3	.	TGTGCCAGCAGAGAGTCAGGGGGCGGAAACACCATATATTTT	CASRESGGGNTIYF
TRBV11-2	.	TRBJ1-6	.	TGTGCCAGCAGCTTAGACGGAGTGCCAGGAGGATATTCACCCCTCCACTTT	CASSLDGVPGGYSPLHF
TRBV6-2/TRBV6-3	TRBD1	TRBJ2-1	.	TGTGCCAGCAGCCCCCCGGGACAGTACAATGAGCAGTTCTTC	CASSPPGQYNEQFF
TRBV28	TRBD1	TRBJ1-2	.	TGTGCCAGCAGTTCGGGACAGCACTATGGCTACACCTTC	CASSSGQHYGYTF
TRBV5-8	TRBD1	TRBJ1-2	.	TGTGCCAGCACCAACAAACGGGACAGGGAATACTACACCTTC	CASTNKRDREYYTF
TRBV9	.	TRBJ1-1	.	TGTGCCAGCAGCCGAACTCCAGACCCAGGGTCCGAAGCTTTCTTT	CASSRTPDPGSEAFF
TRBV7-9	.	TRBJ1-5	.	TGTGCCAGCAGCTTATCAAGCAATCAGCCCCAGCATTTT	CASSLSSNQPQHF
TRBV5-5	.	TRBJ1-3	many	TGTGCCAGCAGCTCTGCAGGGTCTGGTGGAAACACCATATATTTT	CASSSAGSGGNTIYF
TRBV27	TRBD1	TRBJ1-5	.	TGTGCCAGCAGTTTATTGGGACAGGGCAATCAGCCCCAGCATTTT	CASSLLGQGNQPQHF
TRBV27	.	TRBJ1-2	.	TGTGCCAGCAGTTTAACATCTAACTATGGCTACACCTTC	CASSLTSNYGYTF
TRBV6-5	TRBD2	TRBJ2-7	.	TGTGCCAGCAGTCAGAGCGGGAGCTCCTACGAGCAGTACTTC	CASSQSGSSYEQYF
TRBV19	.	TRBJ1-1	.	TGTGCCAGTAGTTCGAGACAGAACACTGAAGCTTTCTTT	CASSSRQNTEAFF
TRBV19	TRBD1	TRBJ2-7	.	TGTGCCAGTAGTCCGGGACAGGGAGACGAGCAGTACTTC	CASSPGQGDEQYF
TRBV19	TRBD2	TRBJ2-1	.	TGTGCCAGTAGTGAGGGACTAGCGGGAGTAGGTGAGCAGTTCTTC	CASSEGLAGVGEQFF
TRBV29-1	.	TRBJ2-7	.	TGCAGCGTTGAGGATGTGGGAGGTGACTCCTACGAGCAGTACTTC	CSVEDVGGDSYEQYF
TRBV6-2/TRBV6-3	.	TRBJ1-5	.	TGTGCCAGCAGTCCCGGGGGGGGCAATCAGCCCCAGCATTTT	CASSPGGGNQPQHF
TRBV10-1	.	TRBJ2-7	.	TGCGCCAGCAGTGTGGTCGGCGGGAATTACGAGCAGTACTTC	CASSVVGGNYEQYF
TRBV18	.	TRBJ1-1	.	TGTGCCAGCTCACTTGCAGACAGGGAAGCTTTCTTT	CASSLADREAFF
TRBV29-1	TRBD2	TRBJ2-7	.	TGCAGCGTTGTGGCTAGCGGGGGCCGAAGCTCCTACGAGCAGTACTTC	CSVVASGGRSSYEQYF
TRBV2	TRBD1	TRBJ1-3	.	TGTGCCAGCAGTGCGGGACAGGGGCAAGCCTCTGGAAACACCATATATTTT	CASSAGQGQASGNTIYF
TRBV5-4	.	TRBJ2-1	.	TGTGCCAGCAGCTTGGAGCTGGGCTATTACAATGAGCAGTTCTTC	CASSLELGYYNEQFF
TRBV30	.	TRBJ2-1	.	TGTGCCTGGGCGCCCTTTAGTGATGAGCAGTTCTTC	CAWAPFSDEQFF
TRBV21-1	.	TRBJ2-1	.	TGTGCCAGCAGCAAAGAGGGACAGGCCTTCTTC	CASSKEGQAFF
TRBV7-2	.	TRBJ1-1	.	TGTGCCAGCAGCTCCCTGGCCGAGGTGAGAACTTTCTTT	CASSSLAEVRTFF
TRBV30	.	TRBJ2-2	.	TGTGCCTTCAAATTAAGGGTTTATCGGGGTACCGGGGAGCTGTTTTTT	CAFKLRVYRGTGELFF
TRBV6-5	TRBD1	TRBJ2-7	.	TGTGCCAGCACCCAGGGGGCCATCTACGAGCAGTACTTC	CASTQGAIYEQYF
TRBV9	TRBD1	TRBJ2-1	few	TGTGCCAGCAGCCTCCGGGACAGAGATTTGAATGAGCAGTTCTTC	CASSLRDRDLNEQFF
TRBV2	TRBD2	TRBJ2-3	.	TGTGCCAGCAGCTCTCCAGCGGGAAGCACAGATACGCAGTATTTT	CASSSPAGSTDTQYF
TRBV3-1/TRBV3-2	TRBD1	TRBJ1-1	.	TGTGCCAGCAGCCACACGGACAGGGTTGCTGAAGCTTTCTTT	CASSHTDRVAEAFF
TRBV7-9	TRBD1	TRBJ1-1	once	TGTGCCAGCAGCTTACAGGGGGCAATCTCTGAAGCTTTCTTT	CASSLQGAISEAFF
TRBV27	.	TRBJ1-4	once	TGTGCCAGCAGTTTAGGGGCCTATGAAAAACTGTTTTTT	CASSLGAYEKLFF
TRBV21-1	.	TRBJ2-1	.	TGTGCCAGCAGCCGGTGGACTAGCGAGAATGAGCAGTTCTTC	CASSRWTSENEQFF
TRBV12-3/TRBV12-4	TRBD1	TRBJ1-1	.	TGTGCCAGCCTGGACAGGGGGAACACTGAAGCTTTCTTT	CASLDRGNTEAFF
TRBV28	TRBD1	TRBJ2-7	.	TGTGCCAGCATTGAGGGAGGGGACAGGGGCGACGAGCAGTACTTC	CASIEGGDRGDEQYF
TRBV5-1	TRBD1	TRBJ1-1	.	TGCGCCAGCAGCCCCTTCGGGACAGGGCTGAACACTGAAGCTTTCTTT	CASSPFGTGLNTEAFF
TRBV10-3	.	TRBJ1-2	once	TGTGCCATCAGCGACTCAGGGAGGGGCTACACCTTC	CAISDSGRGYTF
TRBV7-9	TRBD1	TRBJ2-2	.	TGTGCCAGCAGCTCAGACAGGGGGCACACCGGGGAGCTGTTTTTT	CASSSDRGHTGELFF
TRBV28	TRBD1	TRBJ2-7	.	TGTGCCAGCAGTCAAGGGACAGGTGAATCTGACGAGCAGTACTTC	CASSQGTGESDEQYF
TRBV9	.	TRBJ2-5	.	TGTGCCAGCAGCGTAGTTGTCGGGGAAAGGGAGACCCAGTACTTC	CASSVVVGERETQYF